This TCR beta chain was recovered during a study of T cell repertoires in cytomegalovirus infection. Study details: Public TCR beta signatures marked donors with CMV infection and the matching HLA. Study-wide findings and caveats: Based on cumulative public TCR beta family frequency, carriers of CMV plus the relevant HLA were identified. Dominating the ex vivo response were TCR beta clonotypes that were CMV-specific and HLA-C-restricted.

Each CDR3 protein gets one entry after TCRdb re-called the reads with MiXCR. The sample yields 750,000 to 950,000 distinct CDR3 sequences, under 35% seen once. The germline gives CDR1 MNHNS, CDR2 SASEGT. Trimming left V 2 bases short and J 8 bases short, with 16 bases between. The CDR3 consists of 15 residues. This clonotype was seen many times. Its matching antigen is unknown. Sequenced material: cultured CD8+ T cells from PBMCs, taken from culture after CMV antigen stimulation. V gene TRBV6-1 combines with J gene TRBJ2-1; the D call may be TRBD1 or TRBD2 (6 bases each). The sequence was collected from a human donor in good health (CMV status not recorded). Some clones in this sample may be carry-over from other donors' samples. The CDR3 nucleotides read TGTGCCAGCAGTGAATGGTCGGGGGCTCGGGATGAGCAGTTCTTC. Translation gives CASSEWSGARDEQFF.